This TCR beta chain was identified during a study of patients and donors after allogeneic stem cell transplantation. One entry per CDR3 protein results from TCRdb running MiXCR on the RT-PCR reads. Among about 110,000 distinct CDR3 sequences, 35% were seen once, and the ten largest hold around 26%. Trimming took 2 bases from V and 1 from J, leaving 5 bases between them. Germline V gene lookup returns CDR1 LGHDT and CDR2 YNNKEL (reference sequence). The CDR3 runs to 13 residues. The sequence was obtained from a human donor who was either an allogeneic HSCT recipient or a stem cell or donor lymphocyte infusion donor (not recorded which). It is not recorded whose cells these are; they may come from a transplant donor. The chain joins TRBV3-1 to TRBJ1-1; D is uncertain. Sequencing was carried out using blood, either unsorted or a sorted T cell fraction (not recorded which). The CDR3 reads CASSQRKNTEAFF. CDR3 bases: TGTGCCAGCAGCCAACGGAAGAACACTGAAGCTTTCTTT.